The T cell receptor (beta chain) described here comes from a study of blood T cell repertoires in COVID-19. Study context: The analysed material was cDNA or gDNA that came from T cells, B-cell-depleted T cells, or PBMCs.

Generated by immunoSEQ multiplex PCR, the TCRdb table keeps only in-frame clones and is missing some. The table lists roughly 300,000 clones, over 75% of them singletons. CDR1 and CDR2 (germline): LGHDT, YNNKEL (reference sequence). The CDR3 consists of 14 residues. Trimming at V came to 5 bases and at J to 5 bases, leaving 8 bases not matched to a gene. The J gene is TRBJ2-5, the V gene TRBV3-1 (or the pseudogene TRBV3-2); 7 nucleotides match TRBD1. The sequencing sample was made of PBMCs or T cells enriched from blood (not recorded which). The source is a woman in her twenties or thirties who had recovered from COVID-19. CDR3 sequence (DNA): TGTGCCAGCAGCTTAAAGGGGGCTGGGGAGACCCAGTACTTC. As protein: CASSLKGAGETQYF.